This T cell receptor (beta chain) was sequenced for a study of human T cells and chemical hapten exposure. CDR3 length equals 12 residues. Germline loops: CDR1 KGHSH, CDR2 LQKENI. V lost 4 bases and J lost 6, with 8 bases in between. It was the library that attached unique molecular identifiers to individual cDNA molecules. Original processing notes: Per sample, the median was 95,638 TCRs, with values from about 22,000 to 700,000. TCRdb redid the calling of the RACE reads with MiXCR, one entry per CDR3 protein. For this entry, the V and J calls and clone size follow TCRdb and not the study's own pipeline. Here the sample spans 200,000 to 300,000 distinct CDR3 sequences, about 9% being singletons. The time point here: pre-sensitization, week 0. The treatment is: therapeutic diphenylcyclopropenone sensitization with weekly scalp DPC.

This chain connects TRBV18 to TRBJ2-3, with D perhaps TRBD1 (5 bases). Material: whole blood, obtained in connection with sensitization to the hapten diphenylcyclopropenone (DPC). The sequence was collected from a middle-aged woman with alopecia areata. Some clones in this sample may be carry-over from other donors' samples. The CDR3 nucleotides read TGTGCCAGCTCACAAGGGGTGGATACGCAGTATTTT. Its translation: CASSQGVDTQYF.